This entry lists 30 T cell receptor beta chains sequenced from one sample in a study of technical replicates of blood from a few donors. Here immunoSEQ multiplex PCR was the method, and the copy in TCRdb shows in-frame clones only, minus some. This sample has roughly 62,000 clones, with about 95% found just once. Sequencing was done on a sample of PBMCs. The receptors were sampled from a human donor in good health. Some clones in this sample may be carry-over from other donors' samples.

The rearrangement links TRBV18 to TRBJ2-1; tentative D call: TRBD1 (5 bases). The V and J ends lost 5 bases and 5 bases respectively, with 16 bases between them. Germline V lookup: CDR1 KGHSH, CDR2 LQKENI. The CDR3 spans 15 residues. The CDR3 bases are TGTGCCAGCTCAGACCAGACAGCGAAGAACAATGAGCAGTTCTTC. Its protein product is CASSDQTAKNNEQFF. The full variable domain, in which reference TRBV18 and TRBJ2-1 provide the parts outside the CDR3, is NAGVMQNPRHLVRRRGQEARLRCSPMKGHSHVYWYRQLPEEGLKFMVYLQKENIIDESGMPKERFSAEFPKEGPSILRIQQVVRGDSAAYFCASSDQTAKNNEQFFGPGTRLTVL.

This clone was recorded only once. This sequence joins TRBV30 and TRBJ1-2; 11 positions match TRBD1. Germline assignment: CDR1 GTSNPN and CDR2 SVGIG (reference sequence). V lost 2 bases to trimming and J lost 2 bases; unmatched junction nucleotides: 1. The CDR3 covers 14 residues. The CDR3 loop is CAWSRDRGNYGYTF. CDR3 DNA sequence: TGTGCCTGGAGTCGGGACAGGGGGAACTATGGCTACACCTTC.

The chain links TRBV27 to TRBJ2-5; weak D call: TRBD1 (6 bases). This CDR3 is built from 14 residues. Germline assignment: CDR1 MNHEY and CDR2 SMNVEV (reference sequence). The germline V and J ends were trimmed by 5 bases and 7 bases, with 17 bases remaining between them. CDR3 DNA: TGTGCCAGCAGTCCACTCGACAGGCGCGGGACCCAGTACTTC. Its protein is CASSPLDRRGTQYF.

The gene calls are TRBV5-1 and TRBJ2-7, with 11 bases aligning to TRBD2. Germline CDR1 SGHRS, CDR2 YFSETQ. J gave up 4 bases and V 4 bases, and 4 bases lay outside the gene matches. The CDR3 has 14 amino acids. CDR3 sequence (DNA): TGCGCCAGCAGCCCGGGACTAGCGGAGTACGAGCAGTACTTC. Protein: CASSPGLAEYEQYF.

This clone appeared once. The V gene is TRBV5-1, the J gene TRBJ2-1, with a tentative D call TRBD1 (7 bases). V lost 0 bases and J 0 bases, leaving 13 bases between the germline ends. The CDR3 contains 17 residues. Germline lookup yields CDR1 SGHRS and CDR2 YFSETQ. CDR3 loop: CASSLARGESSYNEQFF. CDR3 nucleotides: TGCGCCAGCAGCTTGGCCAGGGGGGAGAGCTCCTACAATGAGCAGTTCTTC.

V is TRBV6-6 and J is TRBJ1-2; possibly TRBD1 for D (6 bases). CDR1 and CDR2 from the germline V gene are MNHNY and SVGAGI (reference sequence). The V and J ends lost 0 bases and 4 bases respectively, with 15 bases between them. The CDR3 has 16 residues. The CDR3 loop is CASSYSSTGKGYGYTF. The CDR3 coding sequence is TGTGCCAGCAGTTACTCGAGTACAGGGAAGGGCTATGGCTACACCTTC.

On this clone itself: This sample includes further DNA sequences coding for the same CDR3. The J gene is TRBJ2-1, the V gene TRBV7-8, with 7 bases lining up with TRBD2. In germline, CDR1 is SGHVS, CDR2 FQNEAQ. Germline trimming cut 6 bases from V and 2 bases from J; bases unmatched to any gene: 1. The CDR3 has 13 residues. CDR3 protein: CASRGGTYNEQFF. The CDR3 DNA sequence: TGTGCCAGCAGGGGGGGGACCTACAATGAGCAGTTCTTC.

The chain employs TRBV13 and TRBJ2-3; D is unresolved. This CDR3 has 14 amino acids. V lost 4 bases, J lost 2 bases, and 10 bases lay in between. CDR1 and CDR2 (germline): PRHDT, FYEKMQ (reference sequence). CDR3 DNA: TGTGCCAGCAGCTACCTAGAATTCACAGATACGCAGTATTTT. It translates to CASSYLEFTDTQYF.

The chain uses TRBV2 and TRBJ2-7; D not resolved. Deletions cut 4 bases from V and 3 bases from J, with 10 bases between. Germline V gene data show CDR1 as SNHLY and CDR2 as FYNNEI. The CDR3 covers 13 residues. DNA of the CDR3: TGTGCCAGCAGTGTACAAACCGACTACGAGCAGTACTTC. It is translated as CASSVQTDYEQYF.

This chain connects TRBV2 to TRBJ1-5, with 7 positions matching TRBD1. The CDR3 sequence is 15 residues long. Germline V gene data show CDR1 as SNHLY and CDR2 as FYNNEI. V dropped 6 bases and J dropped 4; count of bases not matched to a gene: 9. As DNA, the CDR3 is TGTGCCAGCAGGTCGGACAGGAAAACTAATCAGCCCCAGCATTTT. Translation gives CASRSDRKTNQPQHF. Full variable domain (missing parts from reference TRBV2 and TRBJ1-5): EPEVTQTPSHQVTQMGQEVILRCVPISNHLYFYWYRQILGQKVEFLVSFYNNEISEKSEIFDDQFSVERPDGSNFTLKIRSTKLEDSAMYFCASRSDRKTNQPQHFGDGTRLSIL.

This clone was seen more than once but under ten times. The chain combines TRBV2 with TRBJ1-5; the match to TRBD1 covers 7 bases. The CDR3 runs to 15 residues. Germline CDR1 and CDR2: SNHLY and FYNNEI. Trimming removed 6 bases from V and 0 bases from J; junction bases left unmatched: 5. The DNA for the CDR3 is TGTGCCAGCAGGAGGGACAGAAATAGCAATCAGCCCCAGCATTTT. As protein: CASRRDRNSNQPQHF. The variable domain in full, with the rest retrieved from reference TRBV2 and TRBJ1-5, is EPEVTQTPSHQVTQMGQEVILRCVPISNHLYFYWYRQILGQKVEFLVSFYNNEISEKSEIFDDQFSVERPDGSNFTLKIRSTKLEDSAMYFCASRRDRNSNQPQHFGDGTRLSIL.

The chain combines TRBV28 with TRBJ2-1; no clear D gene. Per the germline V gene, CDR1 is MDHEN and CDR2 is SYDVKM. The CDR3 runs to 13 residues. Trimming took 7 bases from V and 0 from J, leaving 7 bases between them. The chain's CDR3 is CASMSNSYNEQFF. The CDR3 bases are TGTGCCAGCATGTCAAACTCCTACAATGAGCAGTTCTTC.

The V call is TRBV4-1, the J call TRBJ2-1; 7 nucleotides match TRBD2. Trimming cost V 0 bases and J 10 bases; bases outside gene matches: 18. The CDR3 contains 18 residues. Germline V gene sequence: CDR1 MGHRA, CDR2 YSYEKL. CDR3 nucleotides: TGCGCCAGCAGCCAAGAACACTTAGCGGGCGGGGACTTTGGGGAGCAGTTCTTC. It translates to CASSQEHLAGGDFGEQFF.

This rearrangement joins TRBV21-1 to TRBJ1-3; the DNA was not used to check the table's D call, TRBD1. TRBV21-1 is deemed a pseudogene. There are 19 residues in the CDR3. CDR3 nucleotides: TGTGCCAGCAGCAAAAAATCCCCTTTGCACAGGGGATTGGCGCACACCATATATTTT. Amino acids: CASSKKSPLHRGLAHTIYF.

The chain carries TRBV7-9 and TRBJ1-1; no clear D. CDR3 length equals 11 residues. Looked up from germline, CDR1 is SEHNR and CDR2 is FQNEAQ (reference sequence). Trimming cost V 3 bases and J 8 bases, with 7 bases left between them. CDR3 region: CASSFVGEAFF. The CDR3 DNA sequence: TGTGCCAGCAGCTTCGTTGGCGAAGCTTTCTTT.

This chain links TRBV15 with TRBJ2-3; no definite D call. Germline values: CDR1 LNHNV, CDR2 YYDKDF (reference sequence). The CDR3 extends over 16 amino acids. V lost 0 bases and J lost 0, with 10 bases in between. This CDR3 is CATSRDGVASTDTQYF. The CDR3, as DNA: TGTGCCACCAGCAGAGACGGAGTAGCTAGCACAGATACGCAGTATTTT.

The chain is built from TRBV6-5 and TRBJ1-2, with D possibly TRBD1 on 5 matching bases. The CDR3 is 15 residues long. V shed 5 bases and J shed 6 bases, with 19 bases lying between them. Per the germline V gene, CDR1 is MNHEY and CDR2 is SVGAGI. CDR3 loop: CASSTNPRVLDGYTF. Here the CDR3 DNA reads TGTGCCAGCAGTACCAATCCCAGGGTCCTCGATGGCTACACCTTC.

The rearrangement links TRBV6-5 to TRBJ2-7, with 11 bases matching TRBD1. The CDR3 has 16 residues. The ends lost 0 bases at V and 6 bases at J; junction bases unmatched: 7. In germline, CDR1 is MNHEY, CDR2 SVGAGI. The CDR3 DNA is TGTGCCAGCAGTTACTCCATCGGGACAGGGGGTTCCGAGCAGTACTTC. It is translated as CASSYSIGTGGSEQYF.

The rearrangement joins TRBV29-1 to TRBJ1-2; 7 bases align to TRBD1. Per germline, CDR1 SQVTM and CDR2 ANQGSEA. The junction had 5 bases not matched to a gene; V was cut back by 4 bases and J by 6 bases. This CDR3 contains 12 residues. CDR3 nucleotide sequence: TGCAGCGTTGCTGGGACAGTGGATGGCTACACCTTC. Protein: CSVAGTVDGYTF.

The chain is built from TRBV4-3 and TRBJ2-7, with TRBD1 identical over 9 bases. Germline CDR1 LGHNA, CDR2 YSLEER. The J segment lost 7 bases and the V segment lost 3 bases, leaving 4 bases of the junction unmatched. The CDR3 has 13 residues. The CDR3 DNA is TGCGCCAGCAGCCACACAGGGGGCAGAGAGCAGTACTTC. Protein: CASSHTGGREQYF.

The chain links TRBV4-3 to TRBJ1-2; 8 nucleotides align to TRBD1. The trim removed 4 bases at V and 2 bases at J, leaving 9 bases unmatched. The CDR3 spans 16 residues. Germline V lookup: CDR1 LGHNA, CDR2 YSLEER. For the CDR3, the DNA is TGCGCCAGCAGCCGAAGCCCGGGACAGGCGAACTATGGCTACACCTTC. This codes for CASSRSPGQANYGYTF.

This clone appeared once. The rearrangement joins TRBV9 to TRBJ1-6, with 8 bases matching TRBD1. CDR3 length: 15 residues. CDR1 and CDR2 from the germline V gene are SGDLS and YYNGEE. J gave up 10 bases and V 6 bases, and 12 bases lay outside the gene matches. CDR3 in DNA: TGTGCCAGCACCACAGGGGGAGGGGCAGGGTCACCCCTCCACTTT. Its protein is CASTTGGGAGSPLHF.

V is TRBV5-1 and J is TRBJ2-3; 8 bases line up with TRBD2. In germline, CDR1 is SGHRS, CDR2 YFSETQ. The ends lost 4 bases at V and 1 base at J; junction bases unmatched: 5. The CDR3 runs 15 residues. The CDR3 nucleotides are TGCGCCAGCAGCATCCAGACTAGCGGCACAGATACGCAGTATTTT. Encoded protein: CASSIQTSGTDTQYF.

This chain uses TRBV4-2 with TRBJ2-1, with TRBD2 matching over 7 bases. There are 12 residues in the CDR3. The germline V gene has CDR1 LGHNA and CDR2 YNFKEQ. J lost 10 bases, V lost 4 bases, and 4 bases had no gene match. In DNA, the CDR3 is TGTGCCAGCAGCCCAAACGGGAGGGAGCAGTTCTTC. Protein sequence: CASSPNGREQFF.

This sequence joins TRBV4-3 and TRBJ1-5, with D perhaps matching TRBD1 (5 bases). Per the germline V gene, CDR1 is LGHNA and CDR2 is YSLEER. The V gene lost 1 base and the J gene lost 9 bases, with 13 bases spanning the gap. The CDR3 totals 14 residues. The CDR3 sequence is CASSQVGGTPPQHF. The CDR3 DNA sequence: TGCGCCAGCAGCCAAGTAGGAGGGACTCCGCCCCAGCATTTT.

J is TRBJ1-2 and V is TRBV30; no firm D call. Germline assignment: CDR1 GTSNPN and CDR2 SVGIG (reference sequence). Trimming shortened V by 4 bases and J by 3 bases, and 12 bases separated the two germline ends. This CDR3 region has 13 residues. The CDR3 reads CAWTSGRYYGYTF. The CDR3 region has the DNA TGTGCCTGGACCTCCGGGAGATACTATGGCTACACCTTC.

The gene calls are TRBV5-8 and TRBJ2-1, with TRBD2 matching over 13 bases. After removal of 0 bases from V and 1 base from J, the junction contained 7 bases not matched to a gene. CDR3 length: 19 amino acids. CDR1 is SGHTS, CDR2 YDEGEE, per germline. This chain's CDR3 is CASSLVTSGGDTSYNEQFF. The CDR3 nucleotides read TGTGCCAGCAGCTTGGTTACTAGCGGGGGGGATACTTCCTACAATGAGCAGTTCTTC.

The chain is built from TRBV9 and TRBJ2-7; D possibly corresponds to TRBD1 (6 bases). Trimming cost V 4 bases and J 7 bases, with 24 bases left between them. CDR1 is SGDLS, CDR2 YYNGEE, per germline. The CDR3 has 16 amino acids. The CDR3 DNA reads as TGTGCCAGCAGCCCCAAAGTTGGGGGCCGACCTCGGGAGCAGTACTTC. Protein: CASSPKVGGRPREQYF.

The chain carries TRBV19 and TRBJ1-1, with 7 bases identical to TRBD1. The CDR3 spans 13 residues. Germline CDR1 reads LNHDA; CDR2 reads SQIVND (reference sequence). V lost 5 bases and J lost 3; bases outside the gene matches: 3. The CDR3 protein is CASSSQGDTEAFF. CDR3 DNA: TGTGCCAGTAGTTCCCAGGGGGACACTGAAGCTTTCTTT.

The chain joins TRBV4-2 to TRBJ2-2; TRBD2 agrees at 7 bases. The junction had 6 bases not matched to a gene; V was cut back by 4 bases and J by 4 bases. The germline V gene has CDR1 LGHNA and CDR2 YNFKEQ. This CDR3 contains 15 residues. The CDR3 reads CASSPQRGGTGELFF. The CDR3 DNA follows: TGTGCCAGCAGCCCCCAGCGGGGCGGCACCGGGGAGCTGTTTTTT.